This TCR beta chain appears in the sequencing data of a study of OX40 agonist ivuxolimab in advanced cancers. Study context: The patients' treatment was ivuxolimab, an agonistic anti-OX40 (CD134) antibody.

The junction had 12 bases not matched to a gene; V was cut back by 6 bases and J by 11 bases. This CDR3 has 14 residues. From germline, CDR1 is SGHDN and CDR2 FVKESK. Blood draws occurred at baseline, cycle 4 day 1, and cycle 7 day 1. Method: immunoSEQ multiplex PCR; TCRdb's copy keeps in-frame clones and lacks some. Among 55,000 to 65,000 clones listed, approximately 90% were seen once. This chain links TRBV14 with TRBJ2-2, with 7 bases fitting TRBD2. This receptor was obtained from an adult with an advanced solid tumor such as melanoma, head and neck, liver or kidney cancer. Sequenced material: CD4+ or CD8+ T cells sorted from blood, taken in a trial of the OX40 agonist ivuxolimab. The CDR3 protein is CASRLPGRDGELFF. In DNA form, the CDR3 reads TGTGCCAGCAGACTCCCGGGGAGGGACGGAGAGCTGTTTTTT.